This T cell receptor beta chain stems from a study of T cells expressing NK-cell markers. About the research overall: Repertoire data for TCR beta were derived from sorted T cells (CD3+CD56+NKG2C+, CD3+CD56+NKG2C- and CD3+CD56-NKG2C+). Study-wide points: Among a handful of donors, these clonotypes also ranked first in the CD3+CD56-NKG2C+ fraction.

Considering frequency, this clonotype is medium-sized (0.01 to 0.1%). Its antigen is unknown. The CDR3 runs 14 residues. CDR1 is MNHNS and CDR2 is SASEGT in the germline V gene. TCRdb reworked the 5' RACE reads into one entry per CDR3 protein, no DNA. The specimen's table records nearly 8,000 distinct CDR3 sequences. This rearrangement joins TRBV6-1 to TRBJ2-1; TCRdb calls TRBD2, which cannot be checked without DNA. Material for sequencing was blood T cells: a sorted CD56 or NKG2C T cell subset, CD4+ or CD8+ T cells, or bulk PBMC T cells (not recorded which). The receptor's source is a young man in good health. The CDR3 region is CASTQSGRSNEQFF.